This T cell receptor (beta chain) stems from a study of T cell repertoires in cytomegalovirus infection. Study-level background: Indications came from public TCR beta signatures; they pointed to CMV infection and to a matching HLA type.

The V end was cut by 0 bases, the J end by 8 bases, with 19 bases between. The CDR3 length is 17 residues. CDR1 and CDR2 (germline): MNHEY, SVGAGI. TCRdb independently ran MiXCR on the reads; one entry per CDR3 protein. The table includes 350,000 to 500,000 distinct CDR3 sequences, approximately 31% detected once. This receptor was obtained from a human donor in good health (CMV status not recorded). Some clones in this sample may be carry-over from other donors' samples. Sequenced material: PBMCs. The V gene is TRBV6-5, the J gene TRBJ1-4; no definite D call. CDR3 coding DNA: TGTGCCAGCAGTTACTCGAGAGTAACCCGGGAGGGAGAAAAACTGTTTTTT. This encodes CASSYSRVTREGEKLFF.